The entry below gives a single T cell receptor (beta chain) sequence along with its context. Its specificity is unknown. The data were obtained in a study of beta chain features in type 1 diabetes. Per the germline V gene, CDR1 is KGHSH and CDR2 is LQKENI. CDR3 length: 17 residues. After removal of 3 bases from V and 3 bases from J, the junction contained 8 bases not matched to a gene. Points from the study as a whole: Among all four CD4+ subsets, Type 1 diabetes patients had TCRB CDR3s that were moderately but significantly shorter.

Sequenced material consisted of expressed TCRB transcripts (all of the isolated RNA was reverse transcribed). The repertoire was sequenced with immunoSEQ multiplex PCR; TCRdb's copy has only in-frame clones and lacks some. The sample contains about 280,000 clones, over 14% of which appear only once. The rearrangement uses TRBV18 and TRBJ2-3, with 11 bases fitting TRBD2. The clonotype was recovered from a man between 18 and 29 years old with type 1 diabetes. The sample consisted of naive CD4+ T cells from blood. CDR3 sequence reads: CASSPGTSGVGTDTQYF. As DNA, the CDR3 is TGTGCCAGCTCACCGGGGACTAGCGGTGTAGGAACAGATACGCAGTATTTT.